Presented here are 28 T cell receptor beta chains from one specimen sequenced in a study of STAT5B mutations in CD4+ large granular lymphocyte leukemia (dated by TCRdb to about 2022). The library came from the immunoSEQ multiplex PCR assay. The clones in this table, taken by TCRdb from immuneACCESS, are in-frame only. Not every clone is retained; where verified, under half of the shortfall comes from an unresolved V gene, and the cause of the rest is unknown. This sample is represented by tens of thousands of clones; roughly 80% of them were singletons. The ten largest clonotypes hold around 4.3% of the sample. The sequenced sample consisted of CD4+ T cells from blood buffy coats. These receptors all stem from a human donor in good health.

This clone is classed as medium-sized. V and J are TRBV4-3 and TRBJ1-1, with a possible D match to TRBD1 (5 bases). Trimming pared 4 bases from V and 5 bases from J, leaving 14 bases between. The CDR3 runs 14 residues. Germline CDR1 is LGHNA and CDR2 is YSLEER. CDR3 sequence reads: CASSLSGTATEAFF. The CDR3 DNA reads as TGCGCCAGCAGCCTGTCCGGGACGGCGACTGAAGCTTTCTTT.

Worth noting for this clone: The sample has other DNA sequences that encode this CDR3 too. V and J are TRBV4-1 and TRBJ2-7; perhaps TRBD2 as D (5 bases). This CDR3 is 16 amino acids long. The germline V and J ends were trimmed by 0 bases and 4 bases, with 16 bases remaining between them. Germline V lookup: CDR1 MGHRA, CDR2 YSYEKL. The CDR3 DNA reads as TGCGCCAGCAGCCAAGACGGCCTAGCCGGAGTATACGAGCAGTACTTC. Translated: CASSQDGLAGVYEQYF.

In DNA, the CDR3 is TGTGCCATCAGTGAGTTCATGACGGGTGTCTATGGCTACACCTTC. The encoded protein is CAISEFMTGVYGYTF. This chain connects TRBV10-3 to TRBJ1-2; D is ambiguous. The V gene's germline CDR1 is ENHRY and CDR2 SYGVKD. The CDR3 spans 15 residues. The germline V and J ends were trimmed by 1 base and 4 bases, with 13 bases remaining between them.

CDR3 nucleotides: TGTGCCAGCTCACCGAGGCGAGGGACTAGCGGGAGCACAGATACGCAGTATTTT. Amino acids: CASSPRRGTSGSTDTQYF. The gene calls are TRBV18 and TRBJ2-3; TRBD2 aligns across 12 bases. V shed 3 bases, J shed 0 bases, and the junction held 7 bases outside the gene matches. Germline loops: CDR1 KGHSH, CDR2 LQKENI. CDR3 length: 18 residues.

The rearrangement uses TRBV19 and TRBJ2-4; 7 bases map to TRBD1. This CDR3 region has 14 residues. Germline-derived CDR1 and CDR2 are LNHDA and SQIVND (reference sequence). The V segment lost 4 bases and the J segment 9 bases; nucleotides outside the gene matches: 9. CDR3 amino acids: CASSRGGQAAIQYF. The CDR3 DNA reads TGTGCCAGTAGTAGAGGGGGCCAGGCGGCCATTCAGTACTTC.

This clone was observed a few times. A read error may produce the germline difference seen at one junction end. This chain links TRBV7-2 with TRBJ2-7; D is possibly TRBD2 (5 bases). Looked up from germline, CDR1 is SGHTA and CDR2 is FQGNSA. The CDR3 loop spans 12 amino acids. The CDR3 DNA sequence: TGTGCCAGCAGCCTAGCCCCCTACGAGCAGTACTTC. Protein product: CASSLAPYEQYF.

DNA of the CDR3: TGTGCCAGCAGCTCCGGGGCGGAGAGCACAGATACGCAGTATTTT. This codes for CASSSGAESTDTQYF. The chain carries TRBV5-4 and TRBJ2-3; D tentatively fits TRBD1 or TRBD2 (5 bases each). Trimming stripped 3 bases from V and 0 bases from J, with 11 bases between. This CDR3 is 15 amino acids long. CDR1 is SGHNT and CDR2 is YYREEE in the germline V gene (reference sequence).

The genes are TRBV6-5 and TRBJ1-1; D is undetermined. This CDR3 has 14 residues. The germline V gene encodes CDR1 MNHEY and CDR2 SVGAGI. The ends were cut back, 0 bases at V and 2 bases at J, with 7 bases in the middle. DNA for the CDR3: TGTGCCAGCAGTTACTCGAGACGAAACACTGAAGCTTTCTTT. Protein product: CASSYSRRNTEAFF.

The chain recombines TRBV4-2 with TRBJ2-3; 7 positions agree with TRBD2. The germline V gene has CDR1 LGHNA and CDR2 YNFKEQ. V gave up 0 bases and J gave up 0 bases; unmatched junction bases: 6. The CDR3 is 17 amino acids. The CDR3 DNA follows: TGTGCCAGCAGCCAAGATAGTGGGGGACTAAGCACAGATACGCAGTATTTT. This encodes CASSQDSGGLSTDTQYF.

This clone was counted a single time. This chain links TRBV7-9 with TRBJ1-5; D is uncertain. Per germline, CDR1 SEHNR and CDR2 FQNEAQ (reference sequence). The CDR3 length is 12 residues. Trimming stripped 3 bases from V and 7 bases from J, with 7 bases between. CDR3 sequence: CASSFSGQPQHF. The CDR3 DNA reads TGTGCCAGCAGCTTCTCTGGACAGCCCCAGCATTTT. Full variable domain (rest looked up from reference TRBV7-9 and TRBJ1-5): DTGVSQNPRHKITKRGQNVTFRCDPISEHNRLYWYRQTLGQGPEFLTYFQNEAQLEKSRLLSDRFSAERPKGSFSTLEIQRTEQGDSAMYLCASSFSGQPQHFGDGTRLSIL.

The DNA of the CDR3 is TGTGCCAGCAGTCTGGGACTAGCGGAAGAGACCCAGTACTTC. Protein: CASSLGLAEETQYF. The rearrangement links TRBV28 to TRBJ2-5, with TRBD2 identical over 11 bases. The CDR3 length is 14 residues. V dropped 5 bases and J dropped 3; count of bases not matched to a gene: 2. Germline lookup yields CDR1 MDHEN and CDR2 SYDVKM.

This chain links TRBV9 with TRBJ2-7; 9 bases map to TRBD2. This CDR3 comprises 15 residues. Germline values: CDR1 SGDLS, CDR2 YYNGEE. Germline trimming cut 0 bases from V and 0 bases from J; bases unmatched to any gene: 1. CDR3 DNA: TGTGCCAGCAGCGTAGGACTAGCGGACTCCTACGAGCAGTACTTC. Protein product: CASSVGLADSYEQYF.

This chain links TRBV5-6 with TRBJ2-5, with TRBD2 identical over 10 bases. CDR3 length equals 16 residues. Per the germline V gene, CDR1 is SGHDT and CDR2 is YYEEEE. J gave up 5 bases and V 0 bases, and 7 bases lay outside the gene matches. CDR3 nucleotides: TGTGCCAGCAGCTTGGCTTTAGCGGGAGGCGGGGAGACCCAGTACTTC. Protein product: CASSLALAGGGETQYF.

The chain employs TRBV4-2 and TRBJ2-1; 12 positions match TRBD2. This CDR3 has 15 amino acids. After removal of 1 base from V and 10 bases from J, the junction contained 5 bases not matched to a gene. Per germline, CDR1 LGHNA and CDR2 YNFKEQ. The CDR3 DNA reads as TGTGCCAGCAGCCAAGGGACTAGCGGGATAAGGGAGCAGTTCTTC. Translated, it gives CASSQGTSGIREQFF.

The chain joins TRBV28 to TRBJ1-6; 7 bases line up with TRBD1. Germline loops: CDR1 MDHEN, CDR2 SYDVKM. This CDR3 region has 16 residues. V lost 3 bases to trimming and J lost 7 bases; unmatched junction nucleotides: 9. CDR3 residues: CASSFEGGRGNSPLHF. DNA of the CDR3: TGTGCCAGCAGTTTTGAGGGGGGCAGGGGGAATTCACCCCTCCACTTT.

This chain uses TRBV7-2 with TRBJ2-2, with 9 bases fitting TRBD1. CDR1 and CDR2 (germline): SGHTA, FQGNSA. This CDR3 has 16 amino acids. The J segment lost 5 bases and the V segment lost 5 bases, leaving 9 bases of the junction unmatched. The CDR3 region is CASSQKDRGGTGELFF. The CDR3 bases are TGTGCCAGCAGCCAAAAGGACAGGGGTGGAACCGGGGAGCTGTTTTTT.

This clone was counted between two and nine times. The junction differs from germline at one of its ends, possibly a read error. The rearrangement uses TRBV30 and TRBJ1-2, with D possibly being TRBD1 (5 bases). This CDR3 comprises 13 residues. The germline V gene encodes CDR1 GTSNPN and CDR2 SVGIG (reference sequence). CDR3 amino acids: CAGGKGHPGASRF. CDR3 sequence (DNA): TGTGCCGGGGGGAAGGGGCATCCCGGAGCCTCCCGCTTC.

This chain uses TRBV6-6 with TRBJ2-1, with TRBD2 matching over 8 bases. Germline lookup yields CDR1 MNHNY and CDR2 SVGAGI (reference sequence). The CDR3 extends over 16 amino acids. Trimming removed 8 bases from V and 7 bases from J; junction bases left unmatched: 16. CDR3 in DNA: TGTGCCAGCGCTCACGCAGGGGTAGCGGGAATAAATGAGCAGTTCTTC. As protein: CASAHAGVAGINEQFF.

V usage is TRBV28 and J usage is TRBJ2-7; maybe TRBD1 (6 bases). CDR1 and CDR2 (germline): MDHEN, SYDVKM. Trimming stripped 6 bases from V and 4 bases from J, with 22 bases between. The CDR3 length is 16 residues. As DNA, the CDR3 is TGTGCCAGCAGAGCGACCCCCGGGACATTCGGTTACGAGCAGTACTTC. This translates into CASRATPGTFGYEQYF.

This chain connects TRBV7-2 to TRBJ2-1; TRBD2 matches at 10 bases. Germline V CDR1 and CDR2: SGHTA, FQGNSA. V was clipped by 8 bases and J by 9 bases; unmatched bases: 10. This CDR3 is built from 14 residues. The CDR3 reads CASDKAGTSVEQFF. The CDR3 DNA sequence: TGTGCCAGCGACAAGGCCGGGACTAGCGTTGAGCAGTTCTTC.

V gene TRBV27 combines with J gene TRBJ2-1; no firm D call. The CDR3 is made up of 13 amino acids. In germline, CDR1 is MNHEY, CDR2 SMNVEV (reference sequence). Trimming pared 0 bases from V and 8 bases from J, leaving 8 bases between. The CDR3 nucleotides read TGTGCCAGCAGTTTATCATCCGGTGATGAGCAGTTCTTC. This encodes CASSLSSGDEQFF.

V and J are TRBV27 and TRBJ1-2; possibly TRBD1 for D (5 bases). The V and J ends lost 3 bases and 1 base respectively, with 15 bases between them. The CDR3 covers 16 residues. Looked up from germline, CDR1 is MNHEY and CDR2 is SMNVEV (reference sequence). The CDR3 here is CASSLAGFGGNYGYTF. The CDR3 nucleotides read TGTGCCAGCAGTTTGGCGGGTTTTGGGGGTAACTATGGCTACACCTTC.

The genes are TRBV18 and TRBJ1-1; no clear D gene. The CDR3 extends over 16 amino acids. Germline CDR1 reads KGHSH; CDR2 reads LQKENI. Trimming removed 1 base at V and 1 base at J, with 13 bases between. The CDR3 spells CASSPLIAGQNTEAFF. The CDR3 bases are TGTGCCAGCTCACCACTCATAGCCGGGCAGAACACTGAAGCTTTCTTT.

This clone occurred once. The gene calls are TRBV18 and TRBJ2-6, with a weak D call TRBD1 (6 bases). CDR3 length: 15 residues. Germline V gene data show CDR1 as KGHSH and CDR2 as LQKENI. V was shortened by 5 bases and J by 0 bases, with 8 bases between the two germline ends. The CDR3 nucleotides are TGTGCCAGCTCAACAGGGAGCTCTGGGGCCAACGTCCTGACTTTC. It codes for CASSTGSSGANVLTF.

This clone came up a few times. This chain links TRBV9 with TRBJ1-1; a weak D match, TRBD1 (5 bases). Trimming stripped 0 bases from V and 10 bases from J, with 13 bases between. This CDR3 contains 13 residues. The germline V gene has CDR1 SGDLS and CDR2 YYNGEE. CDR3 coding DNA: TGTGCCAGCAGCGTAGCTCGGGGGGAAGGAGCTTTCTTT. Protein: CASSVARGEGAFF.

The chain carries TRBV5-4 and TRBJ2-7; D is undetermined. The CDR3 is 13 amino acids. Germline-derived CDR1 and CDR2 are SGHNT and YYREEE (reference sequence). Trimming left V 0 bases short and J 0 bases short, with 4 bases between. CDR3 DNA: TGTGCCAGCAGCTTGGCGGGCTCCTACGAGCAGTACTTC. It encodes CASSLAGSYEQYF.

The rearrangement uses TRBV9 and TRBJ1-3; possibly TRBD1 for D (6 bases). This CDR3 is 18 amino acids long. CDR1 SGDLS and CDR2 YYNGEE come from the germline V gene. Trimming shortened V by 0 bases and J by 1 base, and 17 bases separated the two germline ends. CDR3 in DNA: TGTGCCAGCAGCGTAGGATGGGGGGCTGAAAGGTCTGGAAACACCATATATTTT. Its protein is CASSVGWGAERSGNTIYF.

This CDR3 reads CASSLGGQGTNYGYTF. CDR3 DNA: TGTGCCAGCAGCTTAGGGGGACAGGGTACAAACTATGGCTACACCTTC. V usage is TRBV7-8 and J usage is TRBJ1-2, with TRBD1 matching 9 bases. Losses at the gene ends were 1 base for V and 2 bases for J; bases not matched to a gene: 5. The germline V gene has CDR1 SGHVS and CDR2 FQNEAQ. The CDR3 extends over 16 amino acids.